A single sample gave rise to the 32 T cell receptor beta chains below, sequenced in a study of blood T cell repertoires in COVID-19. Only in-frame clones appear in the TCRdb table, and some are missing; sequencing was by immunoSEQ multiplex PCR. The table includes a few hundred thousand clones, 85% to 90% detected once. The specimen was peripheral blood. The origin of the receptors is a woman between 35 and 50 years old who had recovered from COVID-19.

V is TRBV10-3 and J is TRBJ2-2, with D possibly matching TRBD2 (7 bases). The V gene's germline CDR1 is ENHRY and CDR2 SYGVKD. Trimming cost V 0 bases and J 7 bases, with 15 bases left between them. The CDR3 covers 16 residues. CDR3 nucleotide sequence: TGTGCCATCAGTGAGTCGACGGGGGGCAAAGGCGGGGAGCTGTTTTTT. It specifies CAISESTGGKGGELFF.

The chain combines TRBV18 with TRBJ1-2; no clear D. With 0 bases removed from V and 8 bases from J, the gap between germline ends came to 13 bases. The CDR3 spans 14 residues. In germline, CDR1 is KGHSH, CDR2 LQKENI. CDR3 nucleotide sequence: TGTGCCAGCTCACCACCTCGGGGAGAGGAGGGCTACACCTTC. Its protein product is CASSPPRGEEGYTF.

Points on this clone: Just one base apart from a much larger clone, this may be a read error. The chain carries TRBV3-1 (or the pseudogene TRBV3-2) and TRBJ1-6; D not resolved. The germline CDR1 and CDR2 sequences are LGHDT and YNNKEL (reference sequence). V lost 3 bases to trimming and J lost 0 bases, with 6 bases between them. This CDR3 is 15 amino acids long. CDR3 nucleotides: TGTGCCAGCAGCCAGGGGAGCTCCTATAATTCACCCCTCCACTTT. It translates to CASSQGSSYNSPLHF.

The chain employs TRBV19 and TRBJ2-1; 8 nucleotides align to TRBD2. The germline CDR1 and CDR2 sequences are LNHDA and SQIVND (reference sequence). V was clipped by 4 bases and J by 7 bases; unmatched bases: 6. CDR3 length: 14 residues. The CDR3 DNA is TGTGCCAGTAGTAAGCGTAGCGGGACTAATGAGCAGTTCTTC. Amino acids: CASSKRSGTNEQFF.

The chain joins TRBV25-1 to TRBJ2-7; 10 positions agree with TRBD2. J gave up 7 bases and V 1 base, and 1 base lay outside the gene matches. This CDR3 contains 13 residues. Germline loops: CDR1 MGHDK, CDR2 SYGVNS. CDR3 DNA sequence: TGTGCCAGCAGTGAATGGGGACTAGCGGAGCAGTACGTC. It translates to CASSEWGLAEQYV.

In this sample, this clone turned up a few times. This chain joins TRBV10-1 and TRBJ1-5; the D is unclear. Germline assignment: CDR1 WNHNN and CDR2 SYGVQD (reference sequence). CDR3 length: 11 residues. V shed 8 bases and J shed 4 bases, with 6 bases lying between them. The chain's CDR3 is CASDSNQPQHF. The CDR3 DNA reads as TGCGCCAGCGACTCTAATCAGCCCCAGCATTTT.

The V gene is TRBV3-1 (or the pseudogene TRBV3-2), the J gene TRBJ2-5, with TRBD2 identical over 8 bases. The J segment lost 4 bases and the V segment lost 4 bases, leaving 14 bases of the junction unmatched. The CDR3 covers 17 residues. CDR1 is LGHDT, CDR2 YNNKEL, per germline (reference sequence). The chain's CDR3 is CASSRFSRGGRRETQYF. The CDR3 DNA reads TGTGCCAGCAGCCGCTTCTCCCGGGGGGGCCGAAGAGAGACCCAGTACTTC.

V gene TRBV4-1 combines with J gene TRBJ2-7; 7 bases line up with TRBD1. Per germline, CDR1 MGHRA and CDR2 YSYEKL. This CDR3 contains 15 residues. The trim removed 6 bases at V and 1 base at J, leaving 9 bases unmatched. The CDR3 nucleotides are TGCGCCAGCAGTGAGAGTCAGGGGGTGTCCTACGAGCAGTACTTC. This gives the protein CASSESQGVSYEQYF.

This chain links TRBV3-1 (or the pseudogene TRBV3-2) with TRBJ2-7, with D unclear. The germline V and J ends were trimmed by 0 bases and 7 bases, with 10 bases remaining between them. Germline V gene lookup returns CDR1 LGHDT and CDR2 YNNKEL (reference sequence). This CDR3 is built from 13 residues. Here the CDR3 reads CASSQDGPREQYF. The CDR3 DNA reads TGTGCCAGCAGCCAAGATGGGCCACGTGAGCAGTACTTC.

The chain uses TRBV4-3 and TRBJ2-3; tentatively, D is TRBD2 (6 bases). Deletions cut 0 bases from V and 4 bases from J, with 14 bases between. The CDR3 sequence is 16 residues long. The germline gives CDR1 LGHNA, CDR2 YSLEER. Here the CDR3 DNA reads TGCGCCAGCAGCCAAGATTTAATCGGGAGCGCAGATACGCAGTATTTT. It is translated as CASSQDLIGSADTQYF.

CDR3 nucleotide sequence: TGTGCCAGCTCACCTGGCGGGGAAAAACTGTTTTTT. Translation gives CASSPGGEKLFF. The rearrangement links TRBV18 to TRBJ1-4; D is uncertain. V dropped 3 bases and J dropped 8 bases, with 7 bases sitting between them. CDR3 size: 12 residues. The germline CDR1 and CDR2 sequences are KGHSH and LQKENI.

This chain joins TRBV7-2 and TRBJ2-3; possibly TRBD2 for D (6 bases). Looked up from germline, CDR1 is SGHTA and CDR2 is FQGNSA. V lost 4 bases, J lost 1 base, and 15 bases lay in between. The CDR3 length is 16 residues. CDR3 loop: CASSYASSSGTDTQYF. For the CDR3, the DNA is TGTGCCAGCAGCTATGCCTCCTCTAGCGGCACAGATACGCAGTATTTT.

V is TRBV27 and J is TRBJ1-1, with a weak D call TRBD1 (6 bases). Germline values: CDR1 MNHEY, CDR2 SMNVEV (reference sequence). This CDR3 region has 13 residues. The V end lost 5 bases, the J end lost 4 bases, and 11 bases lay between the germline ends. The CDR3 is CASSGGLGTEAFF. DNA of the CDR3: TGTGCCAGCAGTGGGGGCTTGGGCACTGAAGCTTTCTTT.

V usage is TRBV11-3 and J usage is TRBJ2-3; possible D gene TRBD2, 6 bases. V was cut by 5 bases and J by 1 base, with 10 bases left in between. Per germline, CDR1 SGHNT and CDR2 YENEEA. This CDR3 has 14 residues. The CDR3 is CASSAGPGTDTQYF. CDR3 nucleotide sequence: TGTGCCAGCAGCGCGGGGCCTGGCACAGATACGCAGTATTTT.

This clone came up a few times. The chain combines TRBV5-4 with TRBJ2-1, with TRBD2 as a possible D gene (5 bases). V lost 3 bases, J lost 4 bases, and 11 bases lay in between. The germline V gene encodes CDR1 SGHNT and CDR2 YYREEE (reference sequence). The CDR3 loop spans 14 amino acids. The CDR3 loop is CASSSGLDYNEQFF. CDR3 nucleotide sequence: TGTGCCAGCAGCTCCGGACTGGATTACAATGAGCAGTTCTTC.

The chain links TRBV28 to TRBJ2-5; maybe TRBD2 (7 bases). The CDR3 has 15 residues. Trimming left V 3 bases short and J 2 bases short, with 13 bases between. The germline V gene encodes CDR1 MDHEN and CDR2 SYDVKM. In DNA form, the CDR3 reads TGTGCCAGCAGTTTTGGGGGGGCTGGTCAAGAGACCCAGTACTTC. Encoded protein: CASSFGGAGQETQYF. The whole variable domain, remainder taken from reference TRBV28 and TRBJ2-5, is DVKVTQSSRYLVKRTGEKVFLECVQDMDHENMFWYRQDPGLGLRLIYFSYDVKMKEKGDIPEGYSVSREKKERFSLILESASTNQTSMYLCASSFGGAGQETQYFGPGTRLLVL.

CDR3 amino acids: CASSRPTAESYGQYF. The CDR3 nucleotides read TGTGCCAGCAGCCGCCCTACAGCTGAGTCATACGGGCAGTATTTT. The chain carries TRBV7-2 and TRBJ2-3; the D is unclear. V dropped 5 bases and J dropped 11 bases, with 23 bases sitting between them. Germline V lookup: CDR1 SGHTA, CDR2 FQGNSA. The CDR3 is 15 residues long.

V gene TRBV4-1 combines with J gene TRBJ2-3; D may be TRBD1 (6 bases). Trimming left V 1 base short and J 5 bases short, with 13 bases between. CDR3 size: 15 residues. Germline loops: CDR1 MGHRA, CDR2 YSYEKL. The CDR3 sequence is CASSQVDSSGDTQYF. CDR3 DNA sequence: TGCGCCAGCAGCCAAGTGGACAGCAGTGGAGATACGCAGTATTTT.

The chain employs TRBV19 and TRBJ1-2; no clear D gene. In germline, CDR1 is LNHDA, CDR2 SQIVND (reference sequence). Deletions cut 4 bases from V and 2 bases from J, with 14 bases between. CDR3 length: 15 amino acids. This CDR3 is CASSTLWGVNYGYTF. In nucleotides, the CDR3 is TGTGCCAGTAGTACCCTTTGGGGAGTCAACTATGGCTACACCTTC. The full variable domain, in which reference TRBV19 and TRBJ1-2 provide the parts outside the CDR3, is DGGITQSPKYLFRKEGQNVTLSCEQNLNHDAMYWYRQDPGQGLRLIYYSQIVNDFQKGDIAEGYSVSREKKESFPLTVTSAQKNPTAFYLCASSTLWGVNYGYTFGSGTRLTVV.

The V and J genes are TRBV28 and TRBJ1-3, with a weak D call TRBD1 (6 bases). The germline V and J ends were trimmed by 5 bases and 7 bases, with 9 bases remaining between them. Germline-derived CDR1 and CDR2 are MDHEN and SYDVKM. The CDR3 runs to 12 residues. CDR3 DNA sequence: TGTGCCAGCAGTCCAACAGGGAACACCATATATTTT. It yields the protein CASSPTGNTIYF.

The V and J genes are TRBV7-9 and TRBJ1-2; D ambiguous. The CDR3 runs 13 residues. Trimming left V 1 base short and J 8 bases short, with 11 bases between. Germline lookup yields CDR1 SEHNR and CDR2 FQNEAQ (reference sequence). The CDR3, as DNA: TGTGCCAGCAGCTTAGGCGGGGTTAAGGGCTACACCTTC. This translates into CASSLGGVKGYTF.

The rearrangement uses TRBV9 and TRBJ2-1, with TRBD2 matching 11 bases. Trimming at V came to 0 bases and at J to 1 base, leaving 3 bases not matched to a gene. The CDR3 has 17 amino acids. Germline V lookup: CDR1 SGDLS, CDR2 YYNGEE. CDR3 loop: CASSVASGGRSYNEQFF. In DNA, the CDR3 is TGTGCCAGCAGCGTAGCTAGCGGGGGGCGTTCCTACAATGAGCAGTTCTTC.

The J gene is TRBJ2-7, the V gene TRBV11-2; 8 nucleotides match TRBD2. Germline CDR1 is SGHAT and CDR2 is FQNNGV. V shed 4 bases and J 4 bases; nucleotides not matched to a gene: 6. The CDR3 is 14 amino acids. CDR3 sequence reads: CASSSKLADYEQYV. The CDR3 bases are TGTGCCAGCAGCTCAAAACTAGCGGATTACGAGCAGTACGTC.

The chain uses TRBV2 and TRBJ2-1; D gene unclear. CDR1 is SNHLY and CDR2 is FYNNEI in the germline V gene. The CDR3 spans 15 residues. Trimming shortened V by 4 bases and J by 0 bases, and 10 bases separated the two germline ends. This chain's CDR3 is CASSADWSSYNEQFF. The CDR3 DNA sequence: TGTGCCAGCAGTGCTGACTGGAGCTCCTACAATGAGCAGTTCTTC. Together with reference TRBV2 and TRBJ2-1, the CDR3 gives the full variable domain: EPEVTQTPSHQVTQMGQEVILRCVPISNHLYFYWYRQILGQKVEFLVSFYNNEISEKSEIFDDQFSVERPDGSNFTLKIRSTKLEDSAMYFCASSADWSSYNEQFFGPGTRLTVL.

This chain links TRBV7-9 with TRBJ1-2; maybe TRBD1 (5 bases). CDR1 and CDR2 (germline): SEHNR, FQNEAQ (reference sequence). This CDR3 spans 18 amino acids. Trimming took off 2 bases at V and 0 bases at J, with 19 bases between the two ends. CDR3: CASSLLGAGPPSNYGYTF. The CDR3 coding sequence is TGTGCCAGCAGCTTATTGGGCGCGGGGCCCCCTTCTAACTATGGCTACACCTTC.

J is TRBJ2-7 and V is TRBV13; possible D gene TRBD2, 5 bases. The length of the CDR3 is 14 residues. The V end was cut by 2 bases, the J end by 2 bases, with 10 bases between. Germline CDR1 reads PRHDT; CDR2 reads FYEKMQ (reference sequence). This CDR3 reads CASSLRRGTYEQYV. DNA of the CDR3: TGTGCCAGCAGCTTAAGACGGGGAACCTACGAGCAGTACGTC.

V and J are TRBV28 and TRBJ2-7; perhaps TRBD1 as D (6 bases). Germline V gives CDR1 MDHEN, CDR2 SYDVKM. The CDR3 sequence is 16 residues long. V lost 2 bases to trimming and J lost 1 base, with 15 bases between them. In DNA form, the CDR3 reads TGTGCCAGCAGTTTAGTACAGGGCGAATGGTCCTACGAGCAGTACTTC. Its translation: CASSLVQGEWSYEQYF.

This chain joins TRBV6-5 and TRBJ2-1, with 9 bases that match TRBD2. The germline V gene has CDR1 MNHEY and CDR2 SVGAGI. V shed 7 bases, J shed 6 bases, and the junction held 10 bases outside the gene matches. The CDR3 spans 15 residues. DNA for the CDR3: TGTGCCAGCATTCCGCGGGGGGGCAGGGGCAATGAGCAGTTCTTC. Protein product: CASIPRGGRGNEQFF.

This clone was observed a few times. The CDR3 DNA is TGTGCCAGCAGCAGAGGGCGGAGTCAGCCCCAGCATTTT. Translation gives CASSRGRSQPQHF. This sequence joins TRBV5-6 and TRBJ1-5, with D unclear. The CDR3 runs 13 residues. The V and J ends lost 4 bases and 6 bases respectively, with 11 bases between them. Germline CDR1 is SGHDT and CDR2 is YYEEEE.

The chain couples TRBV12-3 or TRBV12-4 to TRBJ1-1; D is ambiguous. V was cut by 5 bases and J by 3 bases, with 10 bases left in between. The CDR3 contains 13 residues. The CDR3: CASSPSVDTEAFF. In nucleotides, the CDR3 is TGTGCCAGCAGTCCGTCAGTCGACACTGAAGCTTTCTTT.

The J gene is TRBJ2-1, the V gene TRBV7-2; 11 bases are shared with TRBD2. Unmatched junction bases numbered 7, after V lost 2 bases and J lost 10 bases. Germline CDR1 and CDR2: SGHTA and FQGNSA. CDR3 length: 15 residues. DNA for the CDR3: TGTGCCAGCAGCTTAACCCTAGCGGGGGGACGGGAGCAGTTCTTC. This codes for CASSLTLAGGREQFF.

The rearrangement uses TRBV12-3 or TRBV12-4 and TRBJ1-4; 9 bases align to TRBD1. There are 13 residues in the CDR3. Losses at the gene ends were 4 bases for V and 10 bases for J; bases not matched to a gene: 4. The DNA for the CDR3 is TGTGCCAGCAGTTGGGAGACAGGGGGAAAACTGTTTTTT. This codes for CASSWETGGKLFF.